A selection of T cell receptor beta chains follows, all from one sample in a study of blood T cell repertoires in COVID-19. Clones were read by immunoSEQ multiplex PCR, and TCRdb kept only the in-frame ones, dropping some. The sample lists about 200,000 clones, roughly four fifths seen once, with about an eighth in the top ten. The sequenced material came from PBMCs or T cells enriched from blood (not recorded which). Receptors were obtained from a man aged 40-50 years who had recovered from COVID-19. The CDR3 runs from the conserved cysteine through the conserved F or W. D genes are given only for firm matches. Clone sizes are given selectively: once, few, many, or a class where the clone is expanded.

abundance	d_gene	v_gene	j_gene	CDR3nt	CDR3aa
NA	NA	TRBV6-2/TRBV6-3	TRBJ2-7	TGTGCCAGCAGTTTGGTGGATAGCTTCTACGAGCAGTACTTC	CASSLVDSFYEQYF
NA	NA	TRBV15	TRBJ1-6	TGTGCCACCAGCAGAGATCGACAGACCAGTCCCCACTTT	CATSRDRQTSPHF
once	TRBD2	TRBV15	TRBJ2-5	TGTGCCACCAGGAAGCGGGAGGCCCAAGAGACCCAGTACTTC	CATRKREAQETQYF
NA	NA	TRBV5-5	TRBJ1-5	TGTGCCAGCAGCTTGTGGGTAGACAGGAATCAGCCCCAGCATTTT	CASSLWVDRNQPQHF
NA	TRBD1	TRBV7-9	TRBJ2-6	TGTGCCAGCAGCGCGACAGGGACTGGGGCCAACGTCCTGACTTTC	CASSATGTGANVLTF
few	TRBD2	TRBV6-5	TRBJ2-1	TGTGCCAGCAGTTTGGAGCGGGAGTTGGGGAATGAGCAGTTCTTC	CASSLERELGNEQFF
NA	TRBD1	TRBV6-2/TRBV6-3	TRBJ1-1	TGTGCCAGCAGCTTCCCAGGGACAGGTCACATGAACACTGAAGCTTTCTTT	CASSFPGTGHMNTEAFF
NA	NA	TRBV6-1	TRBJ1-1	TGTGCCAGCAGTGAAGTCCCAGGGAACACTGAAGCTTTCTTT	CASSEVPGNTEAFF
NA	NA	TRBV4-3	TRBJ2-1	TGCGCCAGCAGCCAAGAACTAGCCTCCTACAATGAGCAGTTCTTC	CASSQELASYNEQFF
NA	NA	TRBV19	TRBJ2-1	TGTGCCAGTAGTATTTGGGTTGGTAAGCGGAACTACAATGAGCAGTTCTTC	CASSIWVGKRNYNEQFF
NA	TRBD1	TRBV6-2/TRBV6-3	TRBJ1-6	TGTGCCAGCAGTTACTCCCGGACAGGGAATTCACCCCTCCACTTT	CASSYSRTGNSPLHF
NA	TRBD2	TRBV28	TRBJ2-1	TGTGCCAGCAGTTTCCCCCCCCATAGCGGGAGGTCCTACAATGAGCAGTTCTTC	CASSFPPHSGRSYNEQFF
NA	TRBD1	TRBV28	TRBJ1-1	TGTGCCAGCAGATCAGGGGGTGAGACTGAAGCTTTCTTT	CASRSGGETEAFF
NA	NA	TRBV18	TRBJ2-5	TGTGCCAGCTCCCCGCGGGGTCAAGAGACCCAGTACTTC	CASSPRGQETQYF
NA	NA	TRBV7-9	TRBJ1-4	TGTGCCAGCTCCTTTGCAACTAATGAAAAACTGTTTTTT	CASSFATNEKLFF